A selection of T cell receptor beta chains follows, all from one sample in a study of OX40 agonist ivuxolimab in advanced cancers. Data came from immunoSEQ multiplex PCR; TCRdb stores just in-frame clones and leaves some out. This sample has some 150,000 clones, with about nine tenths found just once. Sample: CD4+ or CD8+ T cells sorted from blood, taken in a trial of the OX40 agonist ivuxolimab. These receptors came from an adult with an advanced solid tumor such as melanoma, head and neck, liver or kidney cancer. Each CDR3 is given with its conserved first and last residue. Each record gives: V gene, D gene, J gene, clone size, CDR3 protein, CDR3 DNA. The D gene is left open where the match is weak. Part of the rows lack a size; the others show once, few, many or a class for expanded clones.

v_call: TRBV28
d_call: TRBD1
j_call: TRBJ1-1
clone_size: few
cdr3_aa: CASKTIPGQGISRKNTEAFF
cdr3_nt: TGTGCCAGCAAAACCATACCGGGACAGGGAATCTCAAGGAAGAACACTGAAGCTTTCTTT

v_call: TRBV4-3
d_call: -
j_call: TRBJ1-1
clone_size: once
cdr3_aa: CASSQVEGTEAFF
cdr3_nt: TGCGCCAGCAGCCAAGTTGAGGGTACTGAAGCTTTCTTT

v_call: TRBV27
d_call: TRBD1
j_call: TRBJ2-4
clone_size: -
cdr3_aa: CASSLGTGAKNIQYF
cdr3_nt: TGTGCCAGCAGTTTGGGGACAGGGGCCAAAAACATTCAGTACTTC

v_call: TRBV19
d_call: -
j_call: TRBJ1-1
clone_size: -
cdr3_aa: CASKYRDNTEAFF
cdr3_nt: TGTGCCAGTAAATACAGGGACAACACTGAAGCTTTCTTT

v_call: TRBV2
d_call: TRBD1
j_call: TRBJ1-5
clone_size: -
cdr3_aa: CASRGTGENHQPQHF
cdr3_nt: TGTGCCAGCAGGGGGACAGGGGAGAATCATCAGCCCCAGCATTTT

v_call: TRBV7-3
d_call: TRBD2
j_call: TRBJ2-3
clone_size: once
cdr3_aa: CASSEPSTSGRSDTQYF
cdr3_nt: TGTGCCAGCAGCGAACCGTCGACTAGCGGGAGATCAGATACGCAGTATTTT

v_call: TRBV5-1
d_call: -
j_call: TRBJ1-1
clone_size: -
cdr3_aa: CASSLSGANTEAFF
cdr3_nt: TGCGCCAGCAGTCTGTCAGGGGCTAACACTGAAGCTTTCTTT

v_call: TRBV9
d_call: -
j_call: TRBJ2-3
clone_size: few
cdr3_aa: CASSVESFGQNTDTQYF
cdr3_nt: TGTGCCAGCAGCGTAGAATCTTTTGGGCAGAACACAGATACGCAGTATTTT

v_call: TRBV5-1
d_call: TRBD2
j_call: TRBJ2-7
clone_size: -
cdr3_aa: CASSLVTPGGEQYF
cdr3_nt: TGCGCCAGCAGCTTGGTGACCCCGGGAGGCGAGCAGTACTTC

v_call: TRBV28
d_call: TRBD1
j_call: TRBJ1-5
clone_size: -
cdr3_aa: CASSLVRQGAQQPQHF
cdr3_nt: TGTGCCAGCAGCCTCGTACGACAGGGGGCACAACAGCCCCAGCATTTT

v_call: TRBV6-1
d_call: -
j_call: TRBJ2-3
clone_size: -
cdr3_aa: CASSEDGQYF
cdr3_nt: TGTGCCAGCAGTGAAGACGGGCAGTATTTT

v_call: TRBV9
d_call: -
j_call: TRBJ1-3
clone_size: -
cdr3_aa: CASSVEDGSSGNTIYF
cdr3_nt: TGTGCCAGCAGCGTTGAGGACGGAAGCTCTGGAAACACCATATATTTT

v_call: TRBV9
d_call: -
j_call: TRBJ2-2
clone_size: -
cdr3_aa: CASSGANTGELFF
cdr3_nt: TGTGCCAGCAGCGGAGCGAACACCGGGGAGCTGTTTTTT

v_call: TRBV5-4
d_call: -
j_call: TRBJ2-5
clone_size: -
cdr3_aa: CASSLQGRVEETQYF
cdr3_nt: TGTGCCAGCAGCTTACAGGGGAGGGTGGAGGAGACCCAGTACTTC

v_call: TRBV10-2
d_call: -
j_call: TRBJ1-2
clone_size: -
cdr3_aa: CASRGKETYGYTF
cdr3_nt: TGCGCCAGCAGGGGGAAAGAAACCTATGGCTACACCTTC

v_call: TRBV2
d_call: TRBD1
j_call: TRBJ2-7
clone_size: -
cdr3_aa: CASSQGQGWSYEQYF
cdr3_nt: TGTGCCAGCAGTCAAGGACAGGGATGGTCCTACGAGCAGTACTTC

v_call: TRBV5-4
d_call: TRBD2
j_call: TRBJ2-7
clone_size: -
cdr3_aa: CASSSPGLAGDHEQYF
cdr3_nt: TGTGCCAGCAGCTCCCCGGGACTAGCGGGAGACCACGAGCAGTACTTC